These 27 T cell receptor beta chains were all obtained from the same sample, sequenced in a study of tumour-infiltrating T cells in Burkitt lymphoma. Assay: immunoSEQ multiplex PCR; the TCRdb copy retains only in-frame clones and omits some. Of around 1,300 clones in the sample, approximately 99% were seen once. Sample: tumor tissue. Every receptor here comes from a human donor with Burkitt lymphoma.

The chain uses TRBV10-1 and TRBJ2-5; 8 bases line up with TRBD2. The length of the CDR3 is 12 residues. Germline CDR1 and CDR2: WNHNN and SYGVQD (reference sequence). Trimming at V came to 6 bases and at J to 4 bases, leaving 1 base not matched to a gene. The CDR3 region has the DNA TGCGCCAGCAGCGGGACTAGAGAGACCCAGTACTTC. Translation: CASSGTRETQYF.

The chain is built from TRBV5-6 and TRBJ2-4; tentatively, D is TRBD1 (5 bases). The CDR3 has 14 residues. V gave up 0 bases and J gave up 2 bases, with 6 bases separating them. Germline V gene data show CDR1 as SGHDT and CDR2 as YYEEEE. The CDR3 nucleotides are TGTGCCAGCAGCTTGGCAGGGACCAAAAACATTCAGTACTTC. It is translated as CASSLAGTKNIQYF.

This chain joins TRBV30 and TRBJ2-2; D is unresolved. The germline V and J ends were trimmed by 0 bases and 2 bases, with 4 bases remaining between them. Germline loops: CDR1 GTSNPN, CDR2 SVGIG (reference sequence). This CDR3 comprises 13 residues. CDR3 residues: CAWSVGNTGELFF. CDR3 DNA: TGTGCCTGGAGTGTGGGAAACACCGGGGAGCTGTTTTTT. The full variable domain, rest sourced from reference TRBV30 and TRBJ2-2, is SQTIHQWPATLVQPVGSPLSLECTVEGTSNPNLYWYRQAAGRGLQLLFYSVGIGQISSEVPQNLSASRPQDRQFILSSKKLLLSDSGFYLCAWSVGNTGELFFGEGSRLTVL.

This rearrangement joins TRBV4-3 to TRBJ2-7, with a possible D match to TRBD2 (5 bases). V lost 0 bases to trimming and J lost 2 bases, with 11 bases between them. Germline V gene sequence: CDR1 LGHNA, CDR2 YSLEER. The CDR3 extends over 15 amino acids. CDR3 sequence reads: CASSQENSGTYEQYF. CDR3 nucleotide sequence: TGCGCCAGCAGCCAAGAAAACAGCGGAACCTACGAGCAGTACTTC.

The chain has TRBV9 and TRBJ2-1; 8 positions match TRBD1. The CDR3 has 17 amino acids. V shed 4 bases and J 2 bases; nucleotides not matched to a gene: 11. Looked up from germline, CDR1 is SGDLS and CDR2 is YYNGEE. The CDR3 nucleotides read TGTGCCAGCAGCATAGGGACCCAGGGGGCAGCCTACAATGAGCAGTTCTTC. Protein: CASSIGTQGAAYNEQFF. The full variable domain, in which reference TRBV9 and TRBJ2-1 provide the parts outside the CDR3, is DSGVTQTPKHLITATGQRVTLRCSPRSGDLSVYWYQQSLDQGLQFLIQYYNGEERAKGNILERFSAQQFPDLHSELNLSSLELGDSALYFCASSIGTQGAAYNEQFFGPGTRLTVL.

The chain combines TRBV5-6 with TRBJ1-1; D is undetermined. Germline V lookup: CDR1 SGHDT, CDR2 YYEEEE. The V and J ends lost 2 bases and 1 base respectively, with 6 bases between them. The CDR3 loop spans 13 amino acids. The CDR3: CASSFKTNTEAFF. CDR3 sequence (DNA): TGTGCCAGCAGCTTTAAGACGAACACTGAAGCTTTCTTT.

The chain joins TRBV30 to TRBJ1-1; D is ambiguous. The CDR3 consists of 13 residues. Germline V gene lookup returns CDR1 GTSNPN and CDR2 SVGIG (reference sequence). V gave up 5 bases and J gave up 7 bases, with 17 bases separating them. The CDR3 nucleotides read TGTGCCTGGGGGAGTATACCGGGCCTTGAAGCTTTCTTT. It yields the protein CAWGSIPGLEAFF.

Only one count was recorded for this clone. V gene TRBV7-2 combines with J gene TRBJ2-7; perhaps D is TRBD1 or TRBD2 (5 bases each). From germline, CDR1 is SGHTA and CDR2 FQGNSA. CDR3 length: 17 amino acids. Between the trimmed V and J ends, which lost 3 bases and 0 bases, there was a span of 18 bases. The CDR3 spells CASSLGVRAQVSYEQYF. The CDR3 DNA is TGTGCCAGCAGCTTGGGGGTCCGGGCACAGGTCTCCTACGAGCAGTACTTC.

This rearrangement joins TRBV2 to TRBJ1-2, with D possibly TRBD1 on 5 matching bases. The CDR3 spans 14 residues. Germline V gene data show CDR1 as SNHLY and CDR2 as FYNNEI. V was shortened by 5 bases and J by 2 bases, with 12 bases between the two germline ends. The CDR3 is CASSRGRGNYGYTF. The CDR3 bases are TGTGCCAGCAGTCGAGGCCGGGGGAACTATGGCTACACCTTC.

The J gene is TRBJ2-5, the V gene TRBV2, with TRBD2 matching 8 bases. The V and J ends lost 2 bases and 5 bases, in that order; junction bases with no gene match: 10. The germline gives CDR1 SNHLY, CDR2 FYNNEI. The CDR3 is made up of 16 amino acids. DNA of the CDR3: TGTGCCAGCAGTGAAAAACTAGCGGAGATTGGGGAGACCCAGTACTTC. Protein: CASSEKLAEIGETQYF.

This rearrangement joins TRBV9 to TRBJ2-3; TRBD1 agrees at 8 bases. The V gene's germline CDR1 is SGDLS and CDR2 YYNGEE. V trimming: 3 bases; J trimming: 6 bases; junction bases outside the gene matches: 9. This CDR3 has 15 residues. The CDR3 nucleotides read TGTGCCAGCAGCGGATCACACAACAGGGGGGATACGCAGTATTTT. As protein: CASSGSHNRGDTQYF.

The chain carries TRBV29-1 and TRBJ2-3; 8 bases map to TRBD2. Per the germline V gene, CDR1 is SQVTM and CDR2 is ANQGSEA. CDR3 size: 13 residues. The V segment lost 5 bases and the J segment 5 bases; nucleotides outside the gene matches: 6. The DNA of the CDR3 is TGCAGCGTTACGGGGGGGCGGGGAGATACGCAGTATTTT. As protein: CSVTGGRGDTQYF.

The rearrangement links TRBV14 to TRBJ2-1, with 10 bases identical to TRBD2. This CDR3 contains 13 residues. Per germline, CDR1 SGHDN and CDR2 FVKESK. With 1 base clipped from V and 10 bases from J, the junction kept 1 base outside the gene matches. The CDR3 sequence is CASSQGLAGEQFF. The CDR3 DNA sequence: TGTGCCAGCAGCCAAGGACTAGCGGGCGAGCAGTTCTTC.

This clone appeared once. The rearrangement links TRBV7-9 to TRBJ2-2; no definite D call. The V gene's germline CDR1 is SEHNR and CDR2 FQNEAQ (reference sequence). V was shortened by 3 bases and J by 6 bases, with 8 bases between the two germline ends. The CDR3 covers 13 residues. CDR3 loop: CASSFPGAGELFF. The CDR3 DNA sequence: TGTGCCAGCAGCTTTCCAGGAGCCGGGGAGCTGTTTTTT.

The chain uses TRBV20-1 and TRBJ1-2, with D unclear. V was pared by 5 bases and J by 9 bases, with 13 bases between. The CDR3 has 11 residues. Germline V gene data show CDR1 as DFQATT and CDR2 as SNEGSKA (reference sequence). The CDR3 region is CSAPGSRSYTF. As DNA, the CDR3 is TGCAGTGCTCCGGGCTCCCGCAGCTACACCTTC.

The chain is built from TRBV30 and TRBJ1-4; the D is unclear. Germline lookup yields CDR1 GTSNPN and CDR2 SVGIG (reference sequence). The CDR3 contains 13 residues. Deletions cut 2 bases from V and 3 bases from J, with 7 bases between. DNA for the CDR3: TGTGCCTGGAGTTTGGACTCTAATGAAAAACTGTTTTTT. Encoded protein: CAWSLDSNEKLFF.

The rearrangement links TRBV4-3 to TRBJ2-7, with TRBD1 matching 7 bases. Germline V gives CDR1 LGHNA, CDR2 YSLEER. The V and J ends lost 3 bases and 7 bases, in that order; junction bases with no gene match: 6. The CDR3 contains 13 residues. The CDR3 loop reads CASSQNRGSEQYF. For the CDR3, the DNA is TGCGCCAGCAGCCAGAACAGGGGATCTGAGCAGTACTTC.

This clone appeared once. V gene TRBV27 combines with J gene TRBJ2-7, with 8 bases aligning to TRBD1. Unmatched junction bases numbered 8, after V lost 5 bases and J lost 5 bases. Germline V gene sequence: CDR1 MNHEY, CDR2 SMNVEV (reference sequence). The CDR3 consists of 14 residues. The CDR3 region has the DNA TGTGCCAGCAGTCGGACAGGGTATGGCCACGAGCAGTACTTC. This codes for CASSRTGYGHEQYF.

This sequence joins TRBV28 and TRBJ1-1, with D hard to call. Trimming pared 3 bases from V and 1 base from J, leaving 6 bases between. The CDR3 runs 13 residues. Per germline, CDR1 MDHEN and CDR2 SYDVKM. CDR3 bases: TGTGCCAGCAGTTTCGTCCCGAACACTGAAGCTTTCTTT. It encodes CASSFVPNTEAFF.

The CDR3 is CASSWTESFYGYTF. CDR3 sequence (DNA): TGTGCCAGCAGCTGGACGGAATCTTTCTATGGCTACACCTTC. The chain has TRBV5-4 and TRBJ1-2; D unresolved. V was trimmed by 3 bases and J by 4 bases, leaving 13 bases between them. The CDR3 has 14 amino acids. Per the germline V gene, CDR1 is SGHNT and CDR2 is YYREEE (reference sequence).

The chain carries TRBV2 and TRBJ2-7; D might be TRBD1 (5 bases). V was trimmed by 11 bases and J by 4 bases, leaving 9 bases between them. CDR1 is SNHLY and CDR2 is FYNNEI in the germline V gene. This CDR3 is built from 10 residues. CDR3 nucleotide sequence: TGTGCCGGAGCAGGGTACGAGCAGTACTTC. It is translated as CAGAGYEQYF.

The chain joins TRBV30 to TRBJ1-3; D is uncertain. Trimming left V 7 bases short and J 2 bases short, with 24 bases between. CDR3 length: 17 amino acids. Germline-derived CDR1 and CDR2 are GTSNPN and SVGIG (reference sequence). Here the CDR3 DNA reads TGTGCCTCATCGAATCCGCCGTCTAAGGGCCCTGGAAACACCATATATTTT. Amino acid sequence: CASSNPPSKGPGNTIYF. Full variable domain (rest looked up from reference TRBV30 and TRBJ1-3): SQTIHQWPATLVQPVGSPLSLECTVEGTSNPNLYWYRQAAGRGLQLLFYSVGIGQISSEVPQNLSASRPQDRQFILSSKKLLLSDSGFYLCASSNPPSKGPGNTIYFGEGSWLTVV.

The chain recombines TRBV7-8 with TRBJ2-3; 9 bases are a match to TRBD2. After removal of 5 bases from V and 0 bases from J, the junction contained 15 bases not matched to a gene. From germline, CDR1 is SGHVS and CDR2 FQNEAQ. This CDR3 comprises 19 residues. The CDR3 DNA follows: TGTGCCAGCAGCGGGCGGGGGGGTGAGGGACGAGGTAGCACAGATACGCAGTATTTT. Protein product: CASSGRGGEGRGSTDTQYF.

The chain links TRBV7-6 to TRBJ1-5; D not certain. The V and J ends lost 0 bases and 7 bases respectively, with 7 bases between them. CDR3 length: 13 amino acids. The germline V gene encodes CDR1 SGHVS and CDR2 FNYEAQ. CDR3 amino acids: CASSLASDQPQHF. The CDR3 nucleotides read TGTGCCAGCAGCTTAGCGTCAGACCAGCCCCAGCATTTT.

CDR3 protein: CASSTTRGGEKLFF. Written as DNA, the CDR3 is TGTGCCAGCAGTACCACCAGGGGTGGGGAAAAACTGTTTTTT. This rearrangement joins TRBV27 to TRBJ1-4; the D gene is possibly TRBD1 (6 bases). Germline CDR1 MNHEY, CDR2 SMNVEV (reference sequence). The CDR3 is 14 amino acids. V lost 5 bases, J lost 8 bases, and 15 bases lay in between.

This chain uses TRBV10-3 with TRBJ2-2; D remains unclear. Trimming removed 8 bases from V and 8 bases from J, with 9 bases in between. Germline lookup yields CDR1 ENHRY and CDR2 SYGVKD. The CDR3 sequence is 11 residues long. CDR3 DNA: TGTGCCATCGCGAAGAGGGGGGAGCTGTTTTTT. Its translation is CAIAKRGELFF.

The chain links TRBV7-2 to TRBJ1-1; D remains ambiguous. The CDR3 is 11 amino acids. Trimming shortened V by 5 bases and J by 3 bases, and 4 bases separated the two germline ends. Germline lookup yields CDR1 SGHTA and CDR2 FQGNSA. In DNA, the CDR3 is TGTGCCAGCAGCCCCTACACTGAAGCTTTCTTT. It is translated as CASSPYTEAFF.